One and the same sample provided the 20 T cell receptor beta chains below, sequenced in a study of beta chain features in type 1 diabetes listed by TCRdb under 2018. Study-wide findings and limitations: A moderate but significant shortening of TCRB CDR3 length was observed in type 1 diabetes patients in all four CD4+ subsets.

Library preparation was by the immunoSEQ multiplex PCR assay. The entire amount of isolated RNA was reverse transcribed using the High Capacity cDNA Reverse Transcription Kit, so the sequenced TCRB transcripts were expressed ones. TCRdb holds this immuneACCESS table with in-frame rearrangements only. Some clones are missing; in checked studies, unresolved V genes explain under half, and the rest has no known cause. This sample has about 640,000 clones in its table, and 9.5% to 15% of those were observed once. The ten largest clones represent around 0.12% of the sample. These receptors are not linked to any known antigen. Sequenced: naive CD4+ T cells from blood. The cell subset or site label here, explained by the study, means: true naive CD4+ T cells. Receptors originate from a man aged 25-45 years with type 1 diabetes.

In this sample, this clone turned up a few times. The chain links TRBV29-1 to TRBJ1-2, with a tentative D call TRBD1 (6 bases). Germline V gene sequence: CDR1 SQVTM, CDR2 ANQGSEA. The V gene lost 3 bases and the J gene lost 7 bases, with 24 bases spanning the gap. CDR3 length: 16 amino acids. The CDR3 protein is CSVDTGHEDSMSGYTF. The CDR3 coding sequence is TGCAGCGTTGACACCGGGCACGAGGACAGTATGTCTGGCTACACCTTC.

This clone turned up a few times. This chain uses TRBV2 with TRBJ2-6; D is unclear. Germline-derived CDR1 and CDR2 are SNHLY and FYNNEI. Trimming shortened V by 11 bases and J by 0 bases, and 8 bases separated the two germline ends. The CDR3 contains 13 residues. CDR3 amino acids: CAVRLSGANVLTF. The CDR3 DNA reads as TGTGCCGTACGGCTCTCTGGGGCCAACGTCCTGACTTTC.

This clone was seen only a few times. The chain uses TRBV27 and TRBJ1-2; 8 bases agree with TRBD1. Germline V gene lookup returns CDR1 MNHEY and CDR2 SMNVEV (reference sequence). Losses at the gene ends were 5 bases for V and 8 bases for J; bases not matched to a gene: 16. This CDR3 has 16 amino acids. In nucleotides, the CDR3 is TGTGCCAGCAGTCCCTCTTTGGGCAGGGGGCGCGGAGGCTACACCTTC. Its protein product is CASSPSLGRGRGGYTF.

A few counts support this clone. The chain uses TRBV19 and TRBJ2-5; 8 nucleotides align to TRBD1. The CDR3 contains 15 residues. V dropped 3 bases and J dropped 5; count of bases not matched to a gene: 8. From germline, CDR1 is LNHDA and CDR2 SQIVND (reference sequence). The CDR3 region is CASSILGQGSETQYF. In nucleotides, the CDR3 is TGTGCCAGTAGTATCCTCGGACAGGGAAGCGAGACCCAGTACTTC.

In this sample, this clone turned up a few times. The chain combines TRBV19 with TRBJ1-1; D is undetermined. The CDR3 contains 14 residues. The germline V and J ends were trimmed by 6 bases and 1 base, with 12 bases remaining between them. CDR1 and CDR2 (germline): LNHDA, SQIVND (reference sequence). CDR3 protein: CASSLTWQNTEAFF. The CDR3 DNA follows: TGTGCCAGTAGCCTGACTTGGCAGAACACTGAAGCTTTCTTT. The full variable domain, in which reference TRBV19 and TRBJ1-1 provide the parts outside the CDR3, is DGGITQSPKYLFRKEGQNVTLSCEQNLNHDAMYWYRQDPGQGLRLIYYSQIVNDFQKGDIAEGYSVSREKKESFPLTVTSAQKNPTAFYLCASSLTWQNTEAFFGQGTRLTVV.

CDR3 DNA sequence: TGTGCCAGCAGTTACGGGACAGACTACCAAGAGACCCAGTACTTC. Translating it yields CASSYGTDYQETQYF. The J gene is TRBJ2-5, the V gene TRBV6-5; 7 bases are shared with TRBD1. The germline gives CDR1 MNHEY, CDR2 SVGAGI. V was clipped by 2 bases and J by 0 bases; unmatched bases: 3. This CDR3 has 15 amino acids.

This clone came up a few times. CDR3 residues: CATSRVGRFSYEQYF. CDR3 in DNA: TGTGCCACCAGCAGAGTGGGGAGGTTCTCCTACGAGCAGTACTTC. The V and J genes are TRBV15 and TRBJ2-7; maybe TRBD2 (6 bases). Trimming removed 1 base from V and 0 bases from J, with 10 bases in between. Per the germline V gene, CDR1 is LNHNV and CDR2 is YYDKDF (reference sequence). CDR3 length equals 15 residues.

Points on this clone: The sample carries other DNA sequences with the same CDR3. The CDR3 bases are TGTGCCAGTAGTATAGGACCGTACAATGAGCAGTTCTTC. Translated: CASSIGPYNEQFF. This chain joins TRBV19 and TRBJ2-1; the D is unclear. Trimming removed 1 base from V and 4 bases from J, with 5 bases in between. From germline, CDR1 is LNHDA and CDR2 SQIVND (reference sequence). CDR3 length: 13 amino acids.

The V gene is TRBV18, the J gene TRBJ2-5; 8 nucleotides agree with TRBD1. The tail of the sequence fits TRBJ2-7 better, so the J call may be wrong. Germline lookup yields CDR1 KGHSH and CDR2 LQKENI. This CDR3 has 14 amino acids. The CDR3 coding sequence is TGTGCCAGCTCACCGGGACAGGACTCCTACGAGCAGTACTTC. It yields the protein CASSPGQDSYEQYF.

The CDR3 sequence is CASSSLDRVNSPLHF. Written as DNA, the CDR3 is TGTGCCAGCAGTTCCTTGGACAGGGTCAATTCACCCCTCCACTTT. The V call is TRBV28, the J call TRBJ1-6, with 8 bases matching TRBD1. CDR3 length: 15 residues. V lost 4 bases, J lost 7 bases, and 6 bases stayed unmatched. Germline V gene lookup returns CDR1 MDHEN and CDR2 SYDVKM.

The chain couples TRBV4-3 to TRBJ2-7; the match to TRBD1 covers 8 bases. Germline V gene lookup returns CDR1 LGHNA and CDR2 YSLEER. V was pared by 0 bases and J by 1 base, with 5 bases of the junction left unmatched. The length of the CDR3 is 16 residues. CDR3 residues: CASSQDPQGASYEQYF. The CDR3 DNA sequence: TGCGCCAGCAGCCAAGATCCGCAGGGGGCTTCCTACGAGCAGTACTTC.

The chain uses TRBV18 and TRBJ1-2, with a weak D call TRBD1 (6 bases). Germline lookup yields CDR1 KGHSH and CDR2 LQKENI. This CDR3 is 14 amino acids long. The V gene lost 3 bases and the J gene lost 8 bases, with 16 bases spanning the gap. CDR3: CASSPNRELEGYTF. The CDR3 region has the DNA TGTGCCAGCTCACCGAACAGGGAGCTGGAAGGCTACACCTTC.

This clone was picked up a small number of times. The gene calls are TRBV28 and TRBJ2-7; D is perhaps TRBD1 or TRBD2 (5 bases each). Trimming pared 6 bases from V and 2 bases from J, leaving 20 bases between. This CDR3 comprises 16 residues. Per the germline V gene, CDR1 is MDHEN and CDR2 is SYDVKM. The CDR3 is CASSPYASGRTYEQYF. Written as DNA, the CDR3 is TGTGCCAGCAGCCCCTATGCTTCGGGGCGGACCTACGAGCAGTACTTC.

This clone was seen a few times. This chain joins TRBV5-1 and TRBJ1-1, with a tentative D call TRBD1 (5 bases). Trimming removed 7 bases from V and 5 bases from J, with 18 bases in between. This CDR3 spans 14 amino acids. CDR1 SGHRS and CDR2 YFSETQ come from the germline V gene. CDR3 loop: CASRGTQTWTEAFF. CDR3 bases: TGCGCCAGCCGGGGGACCCAAACATGGACTGAAGCTTTCTTT.

This clone was seen more than once but under ten times. The same CDR3 also results from other DNA sequences found in this sample. V gene TRBV28 combines with J gene TRBJ1-2; the D is unclear. This CDR3 has 12 amino acids. V shed 3 bases and J shed 4 bases, with 6 bases lying between them. Germline-derived CDR1 and CDR2 are MDHEN and SYDVKM. CDR3 in DNA: TGTGCCAGCAGTTTGGTTGGCTATGGCTACACCTTC. Protein product: CASSLVGYGYTF.

V and J are TRBV18 and TRBJ1-1, with 7 bases lining up with TRBD1. After removal of 5 bases from V and 5 bases from J, the junction contained 5 bases not matched to a gene. The CDR3 contains 13 residues. CDR1 is KGHSH, CDR2 LQKENI, per germline. For the CDR3, the DNA is TGTGCCAGCTCATTCACAGGGGTAACTGAAGCTTTCTTT. Protein product: CASSFTGVTEAFF.

This clone was counted between two and nine times. This chain connects TRBV5-1 to TRBJ1-2; TRBD1 matches 9 bases. The germline gives CDR1 SGHRS, CDR2 YFSETQ. This CDR3 region has 16 residues. J was trimmed by 6 bases and V by 6 bases; bases with no gene match: 15. DNA of the CDR3: TGCGCCAGCAAGGGGCCGGACCGGGACAGGGCCAATGGCTACACCTTC. Its translation is CASKGPDRDRANGYTF.

This clone was counted between two and nine times. The chain couples TRBV4-3 to TRBJ2-5; D possibly uses TRBD1 or TRBD2 (5 bases each). The CDR3 has 16 residues. Germline lookup yields CDR1 LGHNA and CDR2 YSLEER. Trimming took off 4 bases at V and 1 base at J, with 16 bases between the two ends. The CDR3 nucleotides are TGCGCCAGCAGCCTTGGAGAGGGGATCGGCCAAGAGACCCAGTACTTC. Residues: CASSLGEGIGQETQYF.

This clone came up a few times. The V call is TRBV28, the J call TRBJ2-5; D is perhaps TRBD1 (6 bases). The CDR3 length is 14 residues. V was clipped by 2 bases and J by 2 bases, with 9 bases between them. In germline, CDR1 is MDHEN, CDR2 SYDVKM. Here the CDR3 reads CASSLGQQQETQYF. The CDR3 coding sequence is TGTGCCAGCAGTTTAGGACAGCAGCAAGAGACCCAGTACTTC.

There are a few counts of this clone. V gene TRBV7-9 combines with J gene TRBJ1-1; unclear D gene. This CDR3 is 10 amino acids long. V was cut by 5 bases and J by 6 bases, with 4 bases left in between. In germline, CDR1 is SEHNR, CDR2 FQNEAQ (reference sequence). The CDR3 spells CASSRAEAFF. CDR3 DNA sequence: TGTGCCAGCAGCAGAGCTGAAGCTTTCTTT.